Listed below are T cell receptor beta chains from one sample, sequenced in a study of PD-1 blockade in classical Hodgkin lymphoma. The method was immunoSEQ multiplex PCR; TCRdb's version includes in-frame clones alone and lacks a portion of them. Among 30,000 to 50,000 clones, 76% were seen once, and the ten largest hold over 9.5%. The sample here was peripheral blood mononuclear cells (PBMCs), taken at baseline. All receptors derive from a human donor with classical Hodgkin lymphoma. Each CDR3 is given with its conserved first and last residue. D genes are given only for firm matches. A row's size may be missing; if present it is once, few, many or a size class.

D	V	J	size	DNA	CDR3
-	TRBV5-1	TRBJ2-1	-	TGCGCCAGCAGCTTTAGGGGGGGTACCGACAATGAGCAGTTCTTC	CASSFRGGTDNEQFF
-	TRBV27	TRBJ2-3	-	TGTGCCAGCAGTTTAGTGGGGGGCACAGATACGCAGTATTTT	CASSLVGGTDTQYF
-	TRBV5-1	TRBJ2-5	-	TGCGCCAGCAGCCGGGGGACTCTTGGGGAGACCCAGTACTTC	CASSRGTLGETQYF
TRBD2	TRBV29-1	TRBJ2-1	-	TGCAGCGTTGCTAAACGCATAGCGGGGTTCAATGAGCAGTTCTTC	CSVAKRIAGFNEQFF
-	TRBV7-9	TRBJ2-7	once	TGTGCCAGCAGCTTAGGTGGAGGGCCCTACGAGCAGTACTTC	CASSLGGGPYEQYF
TRBD2	TRBV7-6	TRBJ2-5	-	TGTGCCAGCAGCTTTATTGTGGGGGGGGAGACCCAGTACTTC	CASSFIVGGETQYF
-	TRBV9	TRBJ2-1	-	TGTGCCAGCAGCGGGATAGCGGTGAGCTCCTACAATGAGCAGTTCTTC	CASSGIAVSSYNEQFF
-	TRBV11-1	TRBJ2-7	-	TGTGCCAGCAGCCCGTGGGGTAGCGGCTACGAGCAGTACTTC	CASSPWGSGYEQYF
TRBD2	TRBV7-2	TRBJ2-3	-	TGTGCCAGCAGCTTAACACTAGCGGGGGATCCGGGCACAGATACGCAGTATTTT	CASSLTLAGDPGTDTQYF
-	TRBV27	TRBJ2-3	-	TGTGCCAGCAGTTTCACTGTTGGAGATACGCAGTATTTT	CASSFTVGDTQYF
-	TRBV25-1	TRBJ1-2	-	TGTGCCAGCAGGGGCCGTGGCTACACCTTC	CASRGRGYTF
-	TRBV19	TRBJ1-1	-	TGTGCCAGTAGTATGGACAGTAGGGTGGGCACTGAAGCTTTCTTT	CASSMDSRVGTEAFF
-	TRBV11-2	TRBJ2-7	-	TGTGCCAGCAGTTATACCTACGAGCAGTACTTC	CASSYTYEQYF
-	TRBV28	TRBJ1-2	-	TGTGCCAGCAACCTCCCAGGGGCGCTCAGGTCGGGTGGCTACACCTTC	CASNLPGALRSGGYTF
TRBD1	TRBV4-3	TRBJ1-1	-	TGCGCCAGCAGCCAACAGGGGGACACTGAAGCTTTCTTT	CASSQQGDTEAFF
-	TRBV5-1	TRBJ2-5	-	TGCGCCAGCAGCTTGGCGGACACTTCTGAGACCCAGTACTTC	CASSLADTSETQYF
TRBD1	TRBV2	TRBJ2-2	-	TGTGCCAGCATCCCCACTCGACAGGGAGCGACCGGGGAGCTGTTTTTT	CASIPTRQGATGELFF
-	TRBV28	TRBJ2-3	-	TGTGCCAGCAGTTCCCCCCCGGCGAGCACAGATACGCAGTATTTT	CASSSPPASTDTQYF
-	TRBV7-2	TRBJ2-3	-	TGTGCCAGCAGCCCCGCCCTAGCCACAGATACGCAGTATTTT	CASSPALATDTQYF
-	TRBV10-3	TRBJ1-3	-	TGTGCCATCAGGCGACAGATCTCTGGAAACACCATATATTTT	CAIRRQISGNTIYF
-	TRBV6-5	TRBJ1-2	-	TGTGCCAGCAGTTCCCCCTCAGGCCGCTATGGCTACACCTTC	CASSSPSGRYGYTF
-	TRBV11-3	TRBJ1-6	-	TGTGCCAGCAGCACACAGGGAGGTTCACCCCTCCACTTT	CASSTQGGSPLHF
-	TRBV6-6	TRBJ2-2	-	TGTGCCAGCAGTTACTCCCACATAAACACCGGGGAGCTGTTTTTT	CASSYSHINTGELFF
-	TRBV12-2	TRBJ2-7	-	TGTGCAACTCCTCTACTAGGAAAATACGAGCAGTACTTC	CATPLLGKYEQYF
-	TRBV25-1	TRBJ1-3	-	TGTGCCAGCAGGATGGGAGGCTCTGGAAACACCATATATTTT	CASRMGGSGNTIYF